Each of the 9 T cell receptor beta chains below was sequenced from the same sample in a study of blood T cell repertoires in COVID-19. Clones were sequenced by immunoSEQ multiplex PCR, and TCRdb holds only the in-frame ones, with some missing. The sample includes some 200,000 clones, 65% to 85% seen only once; the top ten take 9.5% to 15%. The sample consisted of peripheral blood. Receptor source: a human donor in a cohort sampled during active COVID-19.

The V call is TRBV20-1, the J call TRBJ2-6; 10 bases are a match to TRBD1. The CDR3 sequence is 19 residues long. The germline CDR1 and CDR2 sequences are DFQATT and SNEGSKA (reference sequence). The J segment lost 2 bases and the V segment lost 3 bases, leaving 13 bases of the junction unmatched. The CDR3 DNA is TGCAGTGCTAGTGGACAGGGGGAAAGCGGTATAGCTGGGGCCAACGTCCTGACTTTC. This sequence encodes CSASGQGESGIAGANVLTF.

This chain connects TRBV27 to TRBJ2-1; 11 nucleotides align to TRBD1. Germline V gives CDR1 MNHEY, CDR2 SMNVEV (reference sequence). CDR3 size: 18 residues. J lost 2 bases, V lost 3 bases, and 9 bases had no gene match. CDR3 loop: CASSFRALGQGAYNEQFF. The CDR3, as DNA: TGTGCCAGCAGTTTTAGGGCCTTGGGACAGGGGGCCTACAATGAGCAGTTCTTC.

Only a few counts were recorded for this clone. The gene calls are TRBV21-1 and TRBJ2-7; whether TRBD2, the table's D call, matches the DNA was not checked. TRBV21-1 is recorded as a pseudogene. The CDR3 covers 15 residues. CDR3 sequence: CASSKAPGGPNEQYF. CDR3 DNA sequence: TGTGCCAGCAGCAAAGCGCCGGGGGGGCCCAACGAGCAGTACTTC.

The rearrangement links TRBV27 to TRBJ1-2, with 9 positions matching TRBD1. Germline CDR1 and CDR2: MNHEY and SMNVEV (reference sequence). There are 16 residues in the CDR3. Trimming took 4 bases from V and 3 from J; bases not matched to a gene: 9. CDR3 sequence (DNA): TGTGCCAGCAGTTCCCCGCGGGGACAGGGAGACTATGGCTACACCTTC. Amino acid sequence: CASSSPRGQGDYGYTF.

The CDR3 DNA reads TGTGCCAGCAGCTTATTTCAGGGGAGGGACACCGGGGAGCTGTTTTTT. It codes for CASSLFQGRDTGELFF. The chain combines TRBV7-6 with TRBJ2-2, with D possibly TRBD2 on 7 matching bases. The CDR3 is 16 amino acids. The germline V gene has CDR1 SGHVS and CDR2 FNYEAQ. Trimming left V 2 bases short and J 3 bases short, with 13 bases between. The variable domain in full, with the rest retrieved from reference TRBV7-6 and TRBJ2-2, is GAGVSQSPRYKVTKRGQDVALRCDPISGHVSLYWYRQALGQGPEFLTYFNYEAQQDKSGLPNDRFSAERPEGSISTLTIQRTEQRDSAMYRCASSLFQGRDTGELFFGEGSRLTVL.

This chain uses TRBV11-2 with TRBJ2-4, with D uncertain. This CDR3 is built from 13 residues. The V gene lost 1 base and the J gene lost 7 bases, with 8 bases spanning the gap. Germline lookup yields CDR1 SGHAT and CDR2 FQNNGV. CDR3 nucleotide sequence: TGTGCCAGCAGCTTAGGTCTGGCTAACATTCAGTACTTC. Amino acids: CASSLGLANIQYF.

DNA of the CDR3: TGTGCCAGCAGCCTCGCGACAGGGTTTAGCCATCCCCTTACCCGGAGCACAGATACGCAGTATTTT. This translates into CASSLATGFSHPLTRSTDTQYF. J is TRBJ2-3 and V is TRBV3-1 (or the pseudogene TRBV3-2), with TRBD1 identical over 7 bases. CDR1 LGHDT and CDR2 YNNKEL come from the germline V gene (reference sequence). Losses at the gene ends were 4 bases for V and 0 bases for J; bases not matched to a gene: 25. CDR3 length equals 22 residues.

This chain uses TRBV6-4 with TRBJ2-3; 7 bases agree with TRBD1. Trimming cost V 5 bases and J 4 bases; bases outside gene matches: 9. Germline lookup yields CDR1 MRHNA and CDR2 SNTAGT. The CDR3 is made up of 15 amino acids. In DNA, the CDR3 is TGTGCCAGCAGTTACCGGGGACAGTCGGCAGATACGCAGTATTTT. Amino acid sequence: CASSYRGQSADTQYF.

The chain carries TRBV6-6 and TRBJ2-7; tentative D call: TRBD1 (6 bases). The CDR3 runs to 15 residues. Trimming took off 2 bases at V and 2 bases at J, with 13 bases between the two ends. The germline V gene encodes CDR1 MNHNY and CDR2 SVGAGI (reference sequence). CDR3 bases: TGTGCCAGCAGTTACGGGGACACCGGACCCTACGAGCAGTACTTC. Amino acid sequence: CASSYGDTGPYEQYF.